This entry is about one TCR beta chain. Its antigen is currently not known. One base away there is no much larger clone; base qualities are not given. This sample was included in a study of long-term antiretroviral therapy in people with HIV (dated by TCRdb to 2022 to 2024). With regard to the full study: The earliest samples were collected about a decade before the 2015 WHO recommendation for immediate ART, when ART was typically delayed until CD4 counts fell. This retrospective serial study examined whether starting ART and sustained HIV suppression were associated with changes in the composition and diversity of the TRB repertoire in peripheral blood. Of the roughly 30 participants with HIV, eleven were female. No cross-contamination during QIAcube processing was seen in test extractions of a monoclonal T-cell line run alongside 25 to 35 polyclonal samples. From a few dozen adults with confirmed HIV infection, the cohort provided roughly 200 cryopreserved PBMC samples, gathered serially across a mean of approximately six years (range 1-12). What the study reported, not specific to this receptor: Owing to limited PBMC availability, only the TCR beta chain was sequenced, without alpha chain pairing. The repertoire was dominated across all time points by expanded TRB clones identified before ART initiation, although this dominance was seen to fluctuate and to decrease in many PLHIV after ART. CDR3 length ranges in HIV repertoires were narrower than in controls, and network structure suggested an antigen-experienced repertoire with only a slight naive shift after ART. Samples dated from the mid-2000s to the late 2010s, and the ART regimens used may be less effective than current ones. Because cell numbers in pre-ART samples were limited, unsorted PBMC were profiled instead of sorted CD4+ and CD8+ T cells. A significant increase in TRB diversity was found to be associated with ART initiation, although TRB diversity was observed to remain significantly below that of transplant donor controls even after long-term ART. No data were available on ART adherence, viral resistance or therapy changes, limiting inferences about post-ART repertoire changes.

The immunoSEQ hsTCRB v3.0 assay was used at survey level resolution to sequence the TRB variable region. A depth of roughly 35,000-50,000 T-cell genomes per sample was targeted for TRB sequencing. TRB libraries were pooled and sequenced on an Illumina MiSeq using a v3 150-cycle kit. Concerning the study's data processing: Repertoire analysis was performed in R inside a reproducible Nextflow workflow that covered QC, data transformation and analysis. LymphoSeq2, an R package for AIRR-Seq data exploration, was used to implement custom analyses. A few samples yielding fewer than 5000 total TRB sequences were excluded, leaving approximately 190 analyzed HIV repertoires. Among the roughly 200 retained HIV repertoires, 59 were collected before ART initiation and 129 after ART initiation. Repertoires were downsampled to 5000 TRB nucleotide sequences, with summary statistics averaged over 100 downsampling iterations. Only TRB sequences with CDR3 regions of at least seven amino acids were retained for analysis. Two measures captured diversity: a Shannon entropy-derived clonality score and the Gini coefficient. In the repertoire networks, any two of the top 5000 CDR3 amino acid sequences were connected whenever the two sequences differed by an edit distance of one. Antigen specificity groups and MHC restriction were predicted for TRB CDR3 amino acid sequences with GLIPH2. CDR3 amino acid sequences were matched against VDJdb and McPAS-TCR to flag known CMV, EBV, HIV or tissue antigen associations. Pre-ART, post-ART and control groups were compared with Wilcoxon signed-rank tests and Holm-Bonferroni correction. TCRdb retrieved this table from immuneACCESS and kept in-frame rearrangements only. Not all clones are present; in checked studies, unresolved V genes account for under half, and no reason is known for the remainder. V and J calls plus clone size are reproduced from that table; the DNA served to infer D and trimming. The sample yields more than 35,000 clones; approximately 85% were counted once. The top ten hold about 10% of the sample.

Participants were included only if at least one PBMC sample before ART initiation and at least two post-ART samples were available. All participants with HIV were treated in the United States of America. Cryopreserved samples of about 0.9-11 million PBMC were thawed and washed before DNA extraction. At the time of the earliest PBMC sample, participants with HIV were aged between roughly 20 and 60 years. PBMC samples from each participant spanned 1-4 timepoints before ART initiation and 2-8 timepoints after ART initiation, with a median of 7 samples. Serial HIV viral load, CD4+ T-cell count, ART history and demographic data were obtained for every participant. A Qiagen kit on a QIAcube was used to extract genomic DNA from unsorted PBMC, with samples processed in batches of 12. The germline V and J ends show losses of 3 bases and 3 bases respectively, and no gene match explains 11 bases of the junction. The CDR3 sequence holds 17 residues, the cysteine and phenylalanine included. Just CDR3 DNA is preserved here, 51 bases in frame from base 1. Taken from the germline V gene, the CDR1 and CDR2 loops are MDHEN and SYDVKM.

The chain uses TRBV28 and TRBJ2-3; 8 bases in between match TRBD2. This TCR came from a man aged 18-30 years with HIV. Material: unsorted PBMCs, obtained 2.2 years after starting antiretroviral therapy. The DNA sequence is as follows: TGTGCCAGCAGTTTGGTCCCGGGACTAGTAAAGACAGATACGCAGTATTTT. Translated, it gives CASSLVPGLVKTDTQYF.